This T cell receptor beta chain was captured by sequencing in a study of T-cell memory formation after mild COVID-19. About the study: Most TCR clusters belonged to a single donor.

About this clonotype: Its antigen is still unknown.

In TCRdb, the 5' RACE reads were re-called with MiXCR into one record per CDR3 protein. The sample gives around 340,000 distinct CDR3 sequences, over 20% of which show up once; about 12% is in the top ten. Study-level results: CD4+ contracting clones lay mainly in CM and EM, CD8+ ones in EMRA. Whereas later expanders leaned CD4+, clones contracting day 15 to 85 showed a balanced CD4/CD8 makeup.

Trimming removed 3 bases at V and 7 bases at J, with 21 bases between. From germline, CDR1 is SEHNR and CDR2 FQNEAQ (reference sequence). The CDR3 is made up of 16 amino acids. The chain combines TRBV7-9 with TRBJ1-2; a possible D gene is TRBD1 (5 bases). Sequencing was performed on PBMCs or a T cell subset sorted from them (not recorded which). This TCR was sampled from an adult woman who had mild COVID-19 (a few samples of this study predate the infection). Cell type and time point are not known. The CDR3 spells CASSFEEIVGGRGYTF. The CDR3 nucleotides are TGTGCCAGCAGCTTTGAAGAAATCGTCGGGGGACGTGGCTACACCTTC.